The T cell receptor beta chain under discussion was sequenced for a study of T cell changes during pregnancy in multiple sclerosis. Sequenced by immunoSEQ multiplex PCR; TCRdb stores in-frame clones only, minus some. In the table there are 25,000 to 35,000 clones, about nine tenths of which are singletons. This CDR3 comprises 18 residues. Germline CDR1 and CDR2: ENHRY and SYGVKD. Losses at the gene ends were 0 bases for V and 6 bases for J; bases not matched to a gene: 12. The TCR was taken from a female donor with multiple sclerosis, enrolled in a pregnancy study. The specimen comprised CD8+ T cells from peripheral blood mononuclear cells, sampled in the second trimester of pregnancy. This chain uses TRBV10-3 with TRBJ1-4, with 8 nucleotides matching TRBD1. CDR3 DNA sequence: TGTGCCATCAGTGAGTCTACTATACAGGGACAGGCGGATGAAAAACTGTTTTTT. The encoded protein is CAISESTIQGQADEKLFF.